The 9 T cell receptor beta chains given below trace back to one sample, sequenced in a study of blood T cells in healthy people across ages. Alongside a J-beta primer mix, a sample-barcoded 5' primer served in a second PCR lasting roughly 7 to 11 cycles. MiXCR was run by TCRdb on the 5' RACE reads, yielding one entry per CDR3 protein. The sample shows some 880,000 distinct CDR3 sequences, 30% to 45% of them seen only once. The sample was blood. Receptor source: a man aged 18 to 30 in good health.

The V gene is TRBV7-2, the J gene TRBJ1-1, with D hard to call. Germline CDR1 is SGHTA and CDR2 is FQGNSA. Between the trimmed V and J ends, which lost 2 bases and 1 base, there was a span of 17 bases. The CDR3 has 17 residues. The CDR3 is CASSLRGWSSTNTEAFF. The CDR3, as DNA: TGTGCCAGCAGCTTACGGGGTTGGAGCAGTACGAACACTGAAGCTTTCTTT.

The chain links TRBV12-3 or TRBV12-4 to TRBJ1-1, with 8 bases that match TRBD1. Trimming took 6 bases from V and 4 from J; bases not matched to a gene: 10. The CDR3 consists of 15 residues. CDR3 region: CASRANRGESTEAFF. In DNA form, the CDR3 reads TGTGCCAGCAGGGCCAACAGGGGGGAGAGCACTGAAGCTTTCTTT.

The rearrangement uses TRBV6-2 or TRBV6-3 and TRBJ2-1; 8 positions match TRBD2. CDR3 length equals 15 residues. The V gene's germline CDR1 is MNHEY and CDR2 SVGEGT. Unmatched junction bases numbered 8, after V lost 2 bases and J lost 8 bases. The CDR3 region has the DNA TGTGCCAGCAGTTACCCTAGGCGGGGGGCAGATGAGCAGTTCTTC. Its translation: CASSYPRRGADEQFF.

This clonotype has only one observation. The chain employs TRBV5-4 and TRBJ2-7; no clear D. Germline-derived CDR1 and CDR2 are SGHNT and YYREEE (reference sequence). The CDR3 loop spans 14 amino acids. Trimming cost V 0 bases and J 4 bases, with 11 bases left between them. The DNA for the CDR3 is TGTGCCAGCAGCTTGGATGGGGTGGGATACGAGCAGTACTTC. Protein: CASSLDGVGYEQYF.

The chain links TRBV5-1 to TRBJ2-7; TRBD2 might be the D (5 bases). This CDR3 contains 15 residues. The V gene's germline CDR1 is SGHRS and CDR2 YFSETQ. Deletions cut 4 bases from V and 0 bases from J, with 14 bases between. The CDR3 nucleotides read TGCGCCAGCAGCCGGCGACATGGAGGCTCCTACGAGCAGTACTTC. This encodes CASSRRHGGSYEQYF.

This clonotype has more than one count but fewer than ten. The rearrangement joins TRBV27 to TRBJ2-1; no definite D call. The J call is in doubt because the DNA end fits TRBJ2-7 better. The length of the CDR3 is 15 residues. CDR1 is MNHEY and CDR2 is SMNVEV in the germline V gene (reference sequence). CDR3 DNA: TGTGCCAGCAGATCCACACCAAGCTCCTACAATGAGCAGTACTTC. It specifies CASRSTPSSYNEQYF.

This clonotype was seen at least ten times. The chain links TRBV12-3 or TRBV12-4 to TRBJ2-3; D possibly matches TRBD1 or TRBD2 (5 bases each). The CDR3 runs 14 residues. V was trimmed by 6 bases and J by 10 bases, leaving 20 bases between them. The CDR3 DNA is TGTGCCAGCAGCCAGACCTTTGGGACGACGGCGCAGTATTTT. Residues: CASSQTFGTTAQYF.

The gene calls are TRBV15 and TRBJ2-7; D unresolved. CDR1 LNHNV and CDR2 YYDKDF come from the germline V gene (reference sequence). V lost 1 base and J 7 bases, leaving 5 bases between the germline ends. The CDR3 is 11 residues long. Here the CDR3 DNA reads TGTGCCACCAGCAGAGTGGGTGAGCAGTACTTC. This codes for CATSRVGEQYF.

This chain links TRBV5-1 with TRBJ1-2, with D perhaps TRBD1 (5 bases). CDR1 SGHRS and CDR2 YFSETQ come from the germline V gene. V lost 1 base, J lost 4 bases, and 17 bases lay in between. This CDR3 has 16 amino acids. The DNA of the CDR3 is TGCGCCAGCAGCTTGAGGGGAACGGCGCGGCGCTATGGCTACACCTTC. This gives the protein CASSLRGTARRYGYTF. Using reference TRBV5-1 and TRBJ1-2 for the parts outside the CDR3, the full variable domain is KAGVTQTPRYLIKTRGQQVTLSCSPISGHRSVSWYQQTPGQGLQFLFEYFSETQRNKGNFPGRFSGRQFSNSRSEMNVSTLELGDSALYLCASSLRGTARRYGYTFGSGTRLTVV.